Listed here is a single TCR beta chain. Its antigen is as yet unknown. These data are taken from a study of cytomegalovirus exposure and HLA in healthy donors. Study conclusions and caveats: As was reported, the classifier diagnosed cytomegalovirus status with high specificity and sensitivity. Later analysis demonstrated an association between a missense DCLRE1C variant and TCR beta V- and J-gene trimming. A later analysis found TCR association rates differed by HLA locus, highest for DRB1 and lowest for HLA-C. The study put some 150 TCR beta chains on its list as cytomegalovirus-associated.

CDR1 MNHEY and CDR2 SVGAGI come from the germline V gene. CDR3 length: 13 amino acids. The V end was cut by 2 bases, the J end by 6 bases, with 8 bases between. The primer mix had 60 Vbeta and 13 Jbeta primers. TCRdb's copy holds only in-frame clones and misses some; the assay was immunoSEQ multiplex PCR. The listing records about 54,000 clones. The clonotype was recovered from a woman aged 40 to 50 in good health and CMV-seronegative. The V call is TRBV6-5, the J call TRBJ1-5; D remains ambiguous. The sample was PBMCs. The CDR3 region has the DNA TGTGCCAGCAGTTACGCGGAAGTTCAGCCCCAGCATTTT. Its translation: CASSYAEVQPQHF.